This TCR beta chain was sequenced during a study of blood T cell repertoires in COVID-19. Overall study context: PBMCs, B-cell-depleted T cells, or T cells were the source of the cDNA or gDNA that made up the material.

This CDR3 has 17 amino acids. Trimming cost V 5 bases and J 2 bases; bases outside gene matches: 13. Germline V gene data show CDR1 as MGHRA and CDR2 as YSYEKL. In the authors' methods: Estimation of nucleated cell counts relied on the amplification of reference gene primers. The method was immunoSEQ multiplex PCR; TCRdb's version includes in-frame clones alone and lacks a portion of them. V and J calls and clone size are as listed in that table; D and trimming were resolved from the DNA. The sample holds approximately 260,000 clones; roughly four fifths are singletons and the top ten take approximately 3.6%. Recruits, aged about 18 to 100 years, lived in about two dozen US areas. Recovered Cohort 3 donors showed two negative PCRs, clearance, or symptom resolution.

This sequence originates from a man in his fifties who had recovered from COVID-19. The J gene is TRBJ1-2, the V gene TRBV4-1; 8 bases are shared with TRBD1. Sequences were obtained from PBMCs or T cells enriched from blood (not recorded which). The CDR3 loop reads CASSTGQGPSRNYGYTF. As DNA, the CDR3 is TGCGCCAGCAGCACTGGACAGGGCCCCAGCCGGAACTATGGCTACACCTTC.